The T cell receptor beta chain under discussion was sequenced for a study of cytotoxic CD8 clonotypes in ibrutinib-treated CLL. Profiling relied on immunoSEQ multiplex PCR, and the TCRdb table lists in-frame clones only, not all of them. The sample lists approximately 100,000 clones; approximately 80% were seen once. J lost 8 bases, V lost 8 bases, and 10 bases had no gene match. Looked up from germline, CDR1 is MNHEY and CDR2 is SMNVEV (reference sequence). This CDR3 has 14 residues. The sequencing used PBMCs, collected after 24 months of ibrutinib treatment. This chain links TRBV27 with TRBJ2-1; 9 bases match TRBD1. The sequence was obtained from a human donor with chronic lymphocytic leukemia. In nucleotides, the CDR3 is TGTGCCAGCCTTTCCGGGACAGGGTTCCATGAGCAGTTCTTC. It encodes CASLSGTGFHEQFF.